This T cell receptor beta chain was identified during a study of T cell clonotyping in hematopoietic cell transplantation. CDR1 WSHSY and CDR2 SAAADI come from the germline V gene. Trimming shortened V by 8 bases and J by 0 bases, and 7 bases separated the two germline ends. The CDR3 contains 12 residues. Produced via immunoSEQ multiplex PCR; TCRdb's table is partial and in-frame only. The sample has approximately 10,000 clones; approximately 79% are singletons. The starting material was peripheral blood mononuclear cells, obtained 180 days after allogeneic stem cell transplant. J is TRBJ1-1 and V is TRBV10-2; no reliable D call. The source of this sequence is a female patient aged 50-59 years who had an allogeneic stem cell transplant from a related donor, so the T cells may come from the graft donor. Some clones in this sample may be carry-over from other donors' samples. CDR3 sequence (DNA): TGCGCCAGCTGCGACATGAACACTGAAGCTTTCTTT. It specifies CASCDMNTEAFF.